This T cell receptor beta chain was sequenced for a study of CD8 T cells in Susac syndrome. Study-wide points: An acknowledgment was made by the study that its TCR sequencing and HLA analysis involved relatively few individuals.

The CDR3 extends over 12 amino acids. Trimming pared 2 bases from V and 4 bases from J, leaving 5 bases between. Germline loops: CDR1 SEHNR, CDR2 FQNEAQ (reference sequence). Details on this clonotype: Its antigen is not identified.

Negative isolation yielded the CD8+ and CD4+ T cells, while FACS enriched the TEMRA cells. Random hexamers were used to reverse transcribe an amount of about 0.45 to 1 ug RNA. TCR beta CDR3 was amplified by immunoSEQ covering 54 Vbeta and 13 Jbeta. TCRdb analysed the immunoSEQ multiplex PCR reads with MiXCR anew, one entry per CDR3 protein. The table has just over 300,000 distinct CDR3 sequences, roughly nine tenths seen once. The J gene is TRBJ1-2, the V gene TRBV7-9; D is uncertain. The sequence came from a human donor with multiple sclerosis. The specimen was CD4+ T cells from PBMCs. Written as DNA, the CDR3 is TGTGCCAGCAGCTTATTCCCCTATGGCTACACCTTC. It encodes CASSLFPYGYTF.